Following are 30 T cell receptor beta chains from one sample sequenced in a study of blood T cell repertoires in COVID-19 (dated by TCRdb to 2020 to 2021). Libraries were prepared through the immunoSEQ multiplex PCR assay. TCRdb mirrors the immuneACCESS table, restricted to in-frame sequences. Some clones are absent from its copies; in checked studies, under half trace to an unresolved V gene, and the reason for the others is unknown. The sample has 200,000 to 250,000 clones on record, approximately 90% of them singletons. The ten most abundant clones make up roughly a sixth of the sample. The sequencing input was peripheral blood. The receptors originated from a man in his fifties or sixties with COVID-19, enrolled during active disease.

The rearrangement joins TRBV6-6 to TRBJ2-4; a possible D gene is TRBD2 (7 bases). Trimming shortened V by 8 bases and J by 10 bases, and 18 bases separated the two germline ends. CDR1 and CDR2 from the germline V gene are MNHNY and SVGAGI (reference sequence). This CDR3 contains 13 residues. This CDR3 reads CASRGAPLWIQYF. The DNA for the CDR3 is TGTGCCAGCCGGGGGGCCCCGCTATGGATTCAGTACTTC.

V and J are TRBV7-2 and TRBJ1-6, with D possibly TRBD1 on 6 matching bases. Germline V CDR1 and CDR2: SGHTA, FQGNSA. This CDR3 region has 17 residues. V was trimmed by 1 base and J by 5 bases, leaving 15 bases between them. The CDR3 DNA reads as TGTGCCAGCAGCTTAGGGACAGCTTATGCGAATAATTCACCCCTCCACTTT. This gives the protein CASSLGTAYANNSPLHF.

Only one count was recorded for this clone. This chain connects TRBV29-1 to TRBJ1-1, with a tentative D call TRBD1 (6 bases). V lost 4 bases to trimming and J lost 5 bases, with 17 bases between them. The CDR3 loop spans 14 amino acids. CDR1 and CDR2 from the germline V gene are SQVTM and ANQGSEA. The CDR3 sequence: CSVGHRVAETEAFF. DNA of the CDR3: TGCAGCGTTGGCCACAGGGTGGCGGAAACTGAAGCTTTCTTT.

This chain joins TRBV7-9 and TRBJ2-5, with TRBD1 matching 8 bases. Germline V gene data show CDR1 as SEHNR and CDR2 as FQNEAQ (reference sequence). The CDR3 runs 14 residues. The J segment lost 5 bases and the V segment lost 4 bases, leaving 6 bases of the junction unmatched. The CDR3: CASSSRGLGETQYF. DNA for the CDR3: TGTGCCAGCAGCTCCAGGGGGCTCGGGGAGACCCAGTACTTC.

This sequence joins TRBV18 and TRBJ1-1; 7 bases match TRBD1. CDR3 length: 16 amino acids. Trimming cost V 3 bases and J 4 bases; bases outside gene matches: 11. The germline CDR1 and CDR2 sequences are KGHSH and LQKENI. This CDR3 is CASSPDPGGFRTEAFF. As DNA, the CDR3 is TGTGCCAGCTCACCGGACCCAGGGGGATTTCGCACTGAAGCTTTCTTT.

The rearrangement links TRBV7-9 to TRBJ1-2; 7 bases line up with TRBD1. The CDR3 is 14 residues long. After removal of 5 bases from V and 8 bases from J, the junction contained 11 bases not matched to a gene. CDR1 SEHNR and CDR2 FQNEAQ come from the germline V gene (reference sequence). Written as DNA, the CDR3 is TGTGCCAGCAGCCACCAGTCCCGGACAGGCGGCTACACCTTC. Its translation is CASSHQSRTGGYTF.

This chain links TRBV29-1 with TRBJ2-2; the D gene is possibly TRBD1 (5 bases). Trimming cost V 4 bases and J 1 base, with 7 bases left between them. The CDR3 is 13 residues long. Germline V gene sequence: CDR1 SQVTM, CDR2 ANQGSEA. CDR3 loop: CSVVRGNTGELFF. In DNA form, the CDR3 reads TGCAGCGTTGTTAGGGGGAACACCGGGGAGCTGTTTTTT.

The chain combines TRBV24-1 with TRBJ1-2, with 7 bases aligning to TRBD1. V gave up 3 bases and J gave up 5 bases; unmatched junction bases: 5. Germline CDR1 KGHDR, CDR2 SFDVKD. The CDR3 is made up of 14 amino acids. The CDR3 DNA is TGTGCCACCAGTGATCCCGGGACAGTTTATGGCTACACCTTC. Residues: CATSDPGTVYGYTF.

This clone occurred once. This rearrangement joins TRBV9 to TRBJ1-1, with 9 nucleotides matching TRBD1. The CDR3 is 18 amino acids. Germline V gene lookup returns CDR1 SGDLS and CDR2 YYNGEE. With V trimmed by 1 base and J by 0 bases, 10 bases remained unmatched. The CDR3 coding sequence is TGTGCCAGCAGCGTACATACGGGGACAGGGACGATGAACACTGAAGCTTTCTTT. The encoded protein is CASSVHTGTGTMNTEAFF.

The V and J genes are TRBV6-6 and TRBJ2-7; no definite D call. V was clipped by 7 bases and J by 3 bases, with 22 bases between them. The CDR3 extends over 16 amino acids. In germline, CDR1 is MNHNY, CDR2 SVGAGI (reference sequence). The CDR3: CASTPTHSLKLYEQYF. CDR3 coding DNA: TGTGCCAGCACCCCGACACACTCCCTTAAACTCTACGAGCAGTACTTC.

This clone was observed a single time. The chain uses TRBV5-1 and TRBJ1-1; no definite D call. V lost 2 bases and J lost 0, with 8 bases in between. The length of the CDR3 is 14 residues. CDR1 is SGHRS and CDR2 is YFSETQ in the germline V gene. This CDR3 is CASSFPDMNTEAFF. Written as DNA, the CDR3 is TGCGCCAGCAGCTTCCCAGACATGAACACTGAAGCTTTCTTT.

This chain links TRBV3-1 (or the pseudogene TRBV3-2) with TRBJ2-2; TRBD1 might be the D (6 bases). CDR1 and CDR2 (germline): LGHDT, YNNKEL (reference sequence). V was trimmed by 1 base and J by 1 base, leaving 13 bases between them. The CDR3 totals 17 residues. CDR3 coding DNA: TGTGCCAGCAGCCAAGGGCCTGGGACAAAGAACACCGGGGAGCTGTTTTTT. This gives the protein CASSQGPGTKNTGELFF.

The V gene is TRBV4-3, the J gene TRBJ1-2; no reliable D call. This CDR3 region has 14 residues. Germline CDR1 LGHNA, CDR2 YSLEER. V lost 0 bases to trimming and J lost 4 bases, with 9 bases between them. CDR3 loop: CASSQEVKLYGYTF. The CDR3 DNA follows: TGCGCCAGCAGCCAAGAAGTTAAACTCTATGGCTACACCTTC.

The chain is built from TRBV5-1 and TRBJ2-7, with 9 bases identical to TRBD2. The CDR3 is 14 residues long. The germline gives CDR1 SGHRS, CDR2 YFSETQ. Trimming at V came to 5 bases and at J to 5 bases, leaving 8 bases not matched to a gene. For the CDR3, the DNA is TGCGCCAGCAGGTCGGGACTAGCTGGCAACGAGCAGTACTTC. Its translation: CASRSGLAGNEQYF.

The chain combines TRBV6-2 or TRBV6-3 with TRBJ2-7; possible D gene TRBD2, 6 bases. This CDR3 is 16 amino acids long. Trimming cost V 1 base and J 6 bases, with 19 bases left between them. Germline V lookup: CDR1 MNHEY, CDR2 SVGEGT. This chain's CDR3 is CASSYFPGLIHREQYF. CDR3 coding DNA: TGTGCCAGCAGTTACTTTCCGGGACTTATCCATCGCGAGCAGTACTTC.

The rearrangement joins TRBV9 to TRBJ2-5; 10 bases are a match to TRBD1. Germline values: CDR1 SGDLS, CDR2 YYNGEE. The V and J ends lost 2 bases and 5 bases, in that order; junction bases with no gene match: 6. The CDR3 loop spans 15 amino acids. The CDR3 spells CASSVGTGEVETQYF. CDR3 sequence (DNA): TGTGCCAGCAGCGTCGGGACAGGGGAAGTGGAGACCCAGTACTTC.

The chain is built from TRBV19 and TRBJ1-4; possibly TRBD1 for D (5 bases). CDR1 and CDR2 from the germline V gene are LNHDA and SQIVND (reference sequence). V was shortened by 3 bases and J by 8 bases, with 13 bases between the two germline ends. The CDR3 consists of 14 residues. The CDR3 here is CASSMQGLAEKLFF. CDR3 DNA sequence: TGTGCCAGTAGTATGCAGGGCCTTGCGGAAAAACTGTTTTTT.

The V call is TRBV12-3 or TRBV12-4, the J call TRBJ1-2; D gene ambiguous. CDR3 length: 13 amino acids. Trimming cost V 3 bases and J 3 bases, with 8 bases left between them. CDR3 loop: CASSLAVYYGYTF. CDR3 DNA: TGTGCCAGCAGTTTGGCAGTCTACTATGGCTACACCTTC.

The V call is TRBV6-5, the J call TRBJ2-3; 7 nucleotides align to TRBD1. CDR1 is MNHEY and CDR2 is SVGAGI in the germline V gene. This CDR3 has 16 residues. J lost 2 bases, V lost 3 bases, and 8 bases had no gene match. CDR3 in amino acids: CASSYWTGSDTDTQYF. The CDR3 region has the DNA TGTGCCAGCAGTTATTGGACAGGATCCGACACAGATACGCAGTATTTT.

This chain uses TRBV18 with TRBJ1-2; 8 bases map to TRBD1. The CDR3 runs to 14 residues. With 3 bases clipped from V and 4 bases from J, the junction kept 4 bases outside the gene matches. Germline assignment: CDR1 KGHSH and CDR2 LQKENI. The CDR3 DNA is TGTGCCAGCTCACCCGGACAGGGTTTCTATGGCTACACCTTC. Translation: CASSPGQGFYGYTF.

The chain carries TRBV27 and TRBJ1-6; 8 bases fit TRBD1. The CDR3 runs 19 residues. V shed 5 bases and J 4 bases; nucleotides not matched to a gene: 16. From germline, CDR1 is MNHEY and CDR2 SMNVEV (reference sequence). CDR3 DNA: TGTGCCAGCAGTCCGTTCCCCCCCGACAGGGGCTTTTATAATTCACCCCTCCACTTT. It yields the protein CASSPFPPDRGFYNSPLHF.

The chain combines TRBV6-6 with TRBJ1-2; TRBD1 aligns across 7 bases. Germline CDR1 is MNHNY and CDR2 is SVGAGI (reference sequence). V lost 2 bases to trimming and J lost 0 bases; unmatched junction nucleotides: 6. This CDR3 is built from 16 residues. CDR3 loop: CASSYPPGQTNYGYTF. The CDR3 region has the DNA TGTGCCAGCAGTTACCCCCCGGGACAGACTAACTATGGCTACACCTTC.

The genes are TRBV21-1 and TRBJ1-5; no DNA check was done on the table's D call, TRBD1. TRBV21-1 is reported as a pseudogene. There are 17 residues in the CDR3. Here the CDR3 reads CASSTGTGPLGDQPQHF. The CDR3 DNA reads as TGTGCCAGCAGCACTGGGACAGGGCCTTTGGGGGATCAGCCCCAGCATTTT.

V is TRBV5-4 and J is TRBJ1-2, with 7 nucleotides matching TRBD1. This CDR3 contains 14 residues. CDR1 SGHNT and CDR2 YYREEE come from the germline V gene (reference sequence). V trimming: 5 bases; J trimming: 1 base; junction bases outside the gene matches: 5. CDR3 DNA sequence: TGTGCCAGCAGGACCGGGACAGATAACTATGGCTACACCTTC. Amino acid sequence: CASRTGTDNYGYTF. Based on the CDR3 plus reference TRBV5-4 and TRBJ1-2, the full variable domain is ETGVTQSPTHLIKTRGQQVTLRCSSQSGHNTVSWYQQALGQGPQFIFQYYREEENGRGNFPPRFSGLQFPNYSSELNVNALELDDSALYLCASRTGTDNYGYTFGSGTRLTVV.

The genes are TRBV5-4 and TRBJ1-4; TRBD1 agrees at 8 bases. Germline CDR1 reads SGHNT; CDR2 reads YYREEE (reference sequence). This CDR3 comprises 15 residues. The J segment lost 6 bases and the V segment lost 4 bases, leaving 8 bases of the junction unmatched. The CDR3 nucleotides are TGTGCCAGCAGCAATCCGACAGGGGACCATGAAAAACTGTTTTTT. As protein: CASSNPTGDHEKLFF.

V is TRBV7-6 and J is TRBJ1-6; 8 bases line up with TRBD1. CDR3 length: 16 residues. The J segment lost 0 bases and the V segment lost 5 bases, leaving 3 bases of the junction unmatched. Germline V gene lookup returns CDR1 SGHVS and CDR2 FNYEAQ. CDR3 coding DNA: TGTGCCAGCAGCAGAGGACAGGGCTCCTATAATTCACCCCTCCACTTT. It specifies CASSRGQGSYNSPLHF.

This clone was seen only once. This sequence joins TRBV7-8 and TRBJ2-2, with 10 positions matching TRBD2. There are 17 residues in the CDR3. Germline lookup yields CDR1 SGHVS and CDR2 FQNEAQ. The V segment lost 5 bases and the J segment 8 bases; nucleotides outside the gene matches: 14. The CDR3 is CASSRTLAGTKVGELFF. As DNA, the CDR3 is TGTGCCAGCAGCAGGACACTAGCGGGGACAAAGGTTGGGGAGCTGTTTTTT.

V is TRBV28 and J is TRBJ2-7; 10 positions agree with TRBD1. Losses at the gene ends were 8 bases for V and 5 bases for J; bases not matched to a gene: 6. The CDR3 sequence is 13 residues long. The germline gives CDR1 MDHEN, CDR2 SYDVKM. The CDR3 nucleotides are TGTGCCAGCGGGTCCGGACAGGGGGACGAGCAGTACTTC. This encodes CASGSGQGDEQYF.

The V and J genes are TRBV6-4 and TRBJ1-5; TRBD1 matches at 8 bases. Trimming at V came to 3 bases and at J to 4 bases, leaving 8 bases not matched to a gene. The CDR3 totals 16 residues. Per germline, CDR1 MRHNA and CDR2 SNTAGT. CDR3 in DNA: TGTGCCAGCAGTGAAGCGGACAGGGCGACAAATCAGCCCCAGCATTTT. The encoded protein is CASSEADRATNQPQHF.

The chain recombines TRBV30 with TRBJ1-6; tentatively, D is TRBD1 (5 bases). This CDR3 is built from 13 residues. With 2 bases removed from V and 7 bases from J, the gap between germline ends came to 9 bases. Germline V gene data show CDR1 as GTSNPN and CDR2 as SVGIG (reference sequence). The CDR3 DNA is TGTGCCTGGAGTAGGCAGGGAAATTCACCCCTCCACTTT. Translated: CAWSRQGNSPLHF.